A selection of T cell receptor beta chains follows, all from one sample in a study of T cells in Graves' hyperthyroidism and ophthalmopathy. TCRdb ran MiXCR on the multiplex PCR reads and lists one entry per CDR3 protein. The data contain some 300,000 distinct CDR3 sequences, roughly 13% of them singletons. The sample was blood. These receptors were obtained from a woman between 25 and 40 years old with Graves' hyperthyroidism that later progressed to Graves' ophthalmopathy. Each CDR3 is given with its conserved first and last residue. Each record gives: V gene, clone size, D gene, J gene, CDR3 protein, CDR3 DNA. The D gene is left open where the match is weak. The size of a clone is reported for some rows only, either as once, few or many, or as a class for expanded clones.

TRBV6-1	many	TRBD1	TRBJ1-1	CASTLQGVNTEAFF	TGTGCCAGCACCCTACAGGGGGTGAACACTGAAGCTTTCTTT
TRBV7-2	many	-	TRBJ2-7	CASSLVAGEYEQYF	TGTGCCAGCAGCTTAGTTGCAGGGGAGTACGAGCAGTACTTC
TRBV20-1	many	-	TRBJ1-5	CSAQDGNQPQHF	TGCAGTGCTCAGGACGGTAATCAGCCCCAGCATTTT
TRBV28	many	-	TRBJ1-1	CASRPTSGVVEAFF	TGTGCCAGCAGACCGACCTCGGGTGTAGTTGAAGCTTTCTTT
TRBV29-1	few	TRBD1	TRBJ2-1	CSLSGTGSNEQFF	TGCAGCTTGTCTGGGACAGGGAGCAATGAGCAGTTCTTC
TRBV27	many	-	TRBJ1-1	CASSLWGAAPMNTEAFF	TGTGCCAGCAGTTTATGGGGCGCAGCTCCCATGAACACTGAAGCTTTCTTT
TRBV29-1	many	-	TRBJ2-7	CSVVSWQSSYEQYF	TGCAGCGTTGTTTCTTGGCAGAGTTCCTACGAGCAGTACTTC
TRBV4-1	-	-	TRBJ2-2	CASSHLGVYTGELFF	TGCGCCAGCAGCCATCTCGGGGTATACACCGGGGAGCTGTTTTTT
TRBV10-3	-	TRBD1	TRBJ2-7	CATQTGIDEQYF	TGTGCCACCCAGACAGGGATCGACGAGCAGTACTTC
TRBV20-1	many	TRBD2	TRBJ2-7	CSARKLAGGPNEQYF	TGCAGTGCTCGAAAACTAGCGGGAGGGCCCAACGAGCAGTACTTC
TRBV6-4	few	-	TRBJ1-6	CASSVSTDTNSPLHF	TGTGCCAGCAGTGTGTCGACAGATACTAATTCACCCCTCCACTTT
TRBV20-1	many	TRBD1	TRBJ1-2	CSARGGETGTGYGYTF	TGCAGTGCTAGAGGTGGAGAAACAGGGACAGGGTATGGCTACACCTTC
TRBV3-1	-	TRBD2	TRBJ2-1	CASTPLLSGRDNEQFF	TGTGCCAGCACCCCGTTGCTTAGCGGGAGGGACAATGAGCAGTTCTTC
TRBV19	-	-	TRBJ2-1	CASSMGTGRNLGQFF	TGTGCCAGTAGTATGGGAACGGGGAGGAACCTTGGGCAGTTCTTC
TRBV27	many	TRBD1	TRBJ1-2	CASRPRDRESYTF	TGTGCCAGCAGGCCCCGGGACAGGGAAAGCTACACCTTC
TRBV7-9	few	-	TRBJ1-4	CASSLTTASNEKLFF	TGTGCCAGCAGCCTCACGACGGCTTCTAATGAAAAACTGTTTTTT
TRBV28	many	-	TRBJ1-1	CASNLLSPNTEAFF	TGTGCCAGCAACCTTTTGTCGCCGAACACTGAAGCTTTCTTT
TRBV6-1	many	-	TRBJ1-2	CASSAPNRGYTF	TGTGCCAGCAGTGCCCCCAATAGAGGCTACACCTTC
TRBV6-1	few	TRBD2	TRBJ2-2	CASIGREGLVGELFF	TGTGCCAGCATCGGGCGGGAGGGCCTTGTCGGGGAGCTGTTTTTT
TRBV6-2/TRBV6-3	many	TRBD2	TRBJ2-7	CASSYAAGPYEQYF	TGTGCCAGCAGTTACGCAGCGGGGCCCTACGAGCAGTACTTC
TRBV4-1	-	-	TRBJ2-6	CASSQAEGNSGANVLTF	TGCGCCAGCAGCCAAGCGGAGGGGAACTCTGGGGCCAACGTCCTGACTTTC
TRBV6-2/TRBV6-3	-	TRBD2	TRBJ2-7	CASSLAGEYNEQYF	TGTGCCAGCAGCCTAGCGGGAGAATACAATGAGCAGTACTTC
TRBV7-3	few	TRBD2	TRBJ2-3	CASSTVPSGDTQYF	TGTGCCAGCAGCACAGTGCCTAGCGGGGATACGCAGTATTTT
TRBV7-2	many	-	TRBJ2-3	CASSLVDYPSYTDTQYF	TGTGCCAGCAGCTTAGTAGACTACCCATCCTACACAGATACGCAGTATTTT
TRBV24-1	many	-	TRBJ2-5	CATSDSLAGAAETQYF	TGTGCCACCAGTGATTCCCTCGCGGGGGCAGCGGAGACCCAGTACTTC
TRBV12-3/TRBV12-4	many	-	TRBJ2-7	CASSSTRDGTYEQYF	TGTGCCAGCAGTTCCACCCGGGACGGCACCTACGAGCAGTACTTC
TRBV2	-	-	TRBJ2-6	CASSETSGANVLTF	TGTGCCAGCAGTGAGACCTCTGGGGCCAACGTCCTGACTTTC
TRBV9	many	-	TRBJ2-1	CASSPTTGTPNEQFF	TGTGCCAGCAGCCCTACGACGGGGACTCCAAATGAGCAGTTCTTC
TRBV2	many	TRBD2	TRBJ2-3	CASTREASDTQYF	TGTGCCAGCACGCGGGAGGCCTCAGATACGCAGTATTTT
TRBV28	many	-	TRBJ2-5	CASRSRGVKTQYF	TGTGCCAGCAGGTCCAGGGGGGTAAAGACCCAGTACTTC
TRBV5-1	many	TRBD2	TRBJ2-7	CASSLGGRSYEQYF	TGCGCCAGCAGCTTAGGCGGGAGGAGCTACGAGCAGTACTTC
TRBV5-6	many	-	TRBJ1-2	CASSLPPGGYGYTF	TGTGCCAGCAGCTTGCCCCCTGGGGGGTATGGCTACACCTTC
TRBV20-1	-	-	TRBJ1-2	CSVGTSRGYTF	TGCAGTGTCGGGACCTCGCGTGGCTACACCTTC
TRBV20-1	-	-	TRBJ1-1	CSKIRGMNTEAFF	TGCAGTAAAATCCGGGGGATGAACACTGAAGCTTTCTTT
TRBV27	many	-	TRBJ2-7	CASSFASDYEQYF	TGTGCCAGCAGTTTCGCCAGCGACTACGAGCAGTACTTC
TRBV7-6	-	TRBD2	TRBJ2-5	CANSLAGETQYF	TGTGCCAACAGCTTAGCGGGAGAGACCCAGTACTTC
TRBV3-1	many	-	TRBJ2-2	CASSPRGYTGELFF	TGTGCCAGCAGCCCTCGGGGGTACACCGGGGAGCTGTTTTTT
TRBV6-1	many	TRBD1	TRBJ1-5	CASSEMAGGGNQPQHF	TGTGCCAGCAGTGAAATGGCAGGGGGGGGCAATCAGCCCCAGCATTTT
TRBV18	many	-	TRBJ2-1	CASSPVPYNEQFF	TGTGCCAGCTCACCCGTCCCCTACAATGAGCAGTTCTTC
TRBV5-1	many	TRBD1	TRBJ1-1	CASSPRDREHSRTEAFF	TGCGCCAGCAGCCCTAGGGACAGGGAACATTCGCGCACTGAAGCTTTCTTT
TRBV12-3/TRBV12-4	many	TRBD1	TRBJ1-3	CASTLRGPGNTIYF	TGTGCCAGCACCCTCAGGGGGCCTGGAAACACCATATATTTT
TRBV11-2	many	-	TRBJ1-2	CASSLGIDYGYTF	TGTGCCAGCAGCTTAGGGATTGACTATGGCTACACCTTC
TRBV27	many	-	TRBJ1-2	CASSPRRLPVDGYTF	TGTGCCAGCAGTCCCCGACGCCTACCAGTTGATGGCTACACCTTC
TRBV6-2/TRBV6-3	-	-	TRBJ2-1	CASSYWGKGYNEQFF	TGTGCCAGCAGTTACTGGGGGAAGGGCTACAATGAGCAGTTCTTC
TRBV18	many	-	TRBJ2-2	CASSPRRLANTGELFF	TGTGCCAGCTCACCGAGAAGGTTAGCGAACACCGGGGAGCTGTTTTTT
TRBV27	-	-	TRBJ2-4	CASSDREGNIQYF	TGTGCCAGCAGTGACAGGGAGGGAAACATTCAGTACTTC